Following are 11 T cell receptor beta chains from one sample sequenced in a study of cytomegalovirus exposure and HLA in healthy donors. PCR amplification relied on 60 Vbeta primers (plus 13 Jbeta primers). TCRdb's table, derived via immunoSEQ multiplex PCR, lists solely in-frame clones and lacks some. Among under 150,000 clones listed, around 78% were seen once. Source material: PBMCs. The receptors originated from a woman aged 40 to 49 in good health and CMV-seropositive.

The genes are TRBV28 and TRBJ1-2, with 9 bases lining up with TRBD1. CDR3 length: 14 residues. The germline gives CDR1 MDHEN, CDR2 SYDVKM. V dropped 7 bases and J dropped 4; count of bases not matched to a gene: 7. This CDR3 is CASTPGQGSYGYTF. CDR3 nucleotides: TGTGCCAGCACCCCGGGACAGGGATCCTATGGCTACACCTTC.

J is TRBJ1-2 and V is TRBV4-2; 10 bases align to TRBD1. Germline V CDR1 and CDR2: LGHNA, YNFKEQ. V lost 3 bases to trimming and J lost 4 bases; unmatched junction nucleotides: 8. The CDR3 loop spans 16 amino acids. The CDR3 here is CASSQAGTGVVYGYTF. In DNA form, the CDR3 reads TGTGCCAGCAGCCAGGCTGGGACAGGGGTAGTCTATGGCTACACCTTC.

The genes are TRBV27 and TRBJ2-2; TRBD2 aligns across 8 bases. From germline, CDR1 is MNHEY and CDR2 SMNVEV (reference sequence). CDR3 length: 16 amino acids. V was pared by 7 bases and J by 5 bases, with 12 bases of the junction left unmatched. This chain's CDR3 is CASKDSGNSNTGELFF. CDR3 DNA: TGTGCCAGCAAGGATAGCGGGAATTCAAATACCGGGGAGCTGTTTTTT.

The chain combines TRBV28 with TRBJ2-3; 10 bases are a match to TRBD2. The CDR3 totals 18 residues. Unmatched junction bases numbered 6, after V lost 0 bases and J lost 0 bases. Germline assignment: CDR1 MDHEN and CDR2 SYDVKM. The CDR3 region has the DNA TGTGCCAGCAGTTTATGGGGTAGCGGGAGGAGCAGCACAGATACGCAGTATTTT. Protein sequence: CASSLWGSGRSSTDTQYF. Together with reference TRBV28 and TRBJ2-3, the CDR3 gives the full variable domain: DVKVTQSSRYLVKRTGEKVFLECVQDMDHENMFWYRQDPGLGLRLIYFSYDVKMKEKGDIPEGYSVSREKKERFSLILESASTNQTSMYLCASSLWGSGRSSTDTQYFGPGTRLTVL.

The chain combines TRBV11-1 with TRBJ1-5; 8 bases are a match to TRBD1. Germline-derived CDR1 and CDR2 are SGHAT and FQDESV (reference sequence). V lost 3 bases and J lost 3; bases outside the gene matches: 1. The CDR3 has 14 amino acids. The CDR3 DNA follows: TGTGCCAGCAGCTTGACAGGGGCCAATCAGCCCCAGCATTTT. Its protein product is CASSLTGANQPQHF.

Here the CDR3 DNA reads TGTGCCAGCAGCTTAGACGGGGAGAGACACTATGGCTACACCTTC. It is translated as CASSLDGERHYGYTF. This chain joins TRBV7-2 and TRBJ1-2; no reliable D call. The CDR3 runs to 15 residues. Trimming shortened V by 1 base and J by 3 bases, and 12 bases separated the two germline ends. In germline, CDR1 is SGHTA, CDR2 FQGNSA.

The chain joins TRBV11-1 to TRBJ2-5; 7 bases map to TRBD2. The DNA end is a closer match to TRBJ2-7, so the J assignment may be wrong. The germline V gene encodes CDR1 SGHAT and CDR2 FQDESV (reference sequence). The CDR3 loop spans 14 amino acids. The CDR3 DNA reads TGTGCCAGCAGCTCAGGACTAGTCTCCTACGAGCAGTACTTC. It is translated as CASSSGLVSYEQYF.

The rearrangement links TRBV7-2 to TRBJ2-3; D perhaps matches TRBD1 (5 bases). The V end was cut by 5 bases, the J end by 4 bases, with 7 bases between. The V gene's germline CDR1 is SGHTA and CDR2 FQGNSA. The CDR3 runs 12 residues. The CDR3 spells CASSQGADTQYF. The CDR3 bases are TGTGCCAGCAGCCAAGGGGCAGATACGCAGTATTTT.

The rearrangement links TRBV5-4 to TRBJ2-3, with D unresolved. V was shortened by 0 bases and J by 1 base, with 6 bases between the two germline ends. Germline CDR1 reads SGHNT; CDR2 reads YYREEE (reference sequence). The CDR3 totals 14 residues. The CDR3 spells CASSLAQGTDTQYF. The CDR3 DNA is TGTGCCAGCAGCTTGGCCCAGGGCACAGATACGCAGTATTTT.

The genes are TRBV19 and TRBJ1-2, with 7 nucleotides matching TRBD1. Looked up from germline, CDR1 is LNHDA and CDR2 is SQIVND (reference sequence). After removal of 3 bases from V and 4 bases from J, the junction contained 5 bases not matched to a gene. This CDR3 spans 14 amino acids. The CDR3 sequence: CASSINTGVYGYTF. The DNA for the CDR3 is TGTGCCAGTAGTATTAACACAGGGGTCTATGGCTACACCTTC.

J is TRBJ2-5 and V is TRBV2; D is uncertain. Between the trimmed V and J ends, which lost 6 bases and 2 bases, there was a span of 13 bases. Germline assignment: CDR1 SNHLY and CDR2 FYNNEI. The CDR3 sequence is 14 residues long. The chain's CDR3 is CASSVYIGQETQYF. The DNA for the CDR3 is TGTGCCAGCAGCGTATATATCGGTCAAGAGACCCAGTACTTC.